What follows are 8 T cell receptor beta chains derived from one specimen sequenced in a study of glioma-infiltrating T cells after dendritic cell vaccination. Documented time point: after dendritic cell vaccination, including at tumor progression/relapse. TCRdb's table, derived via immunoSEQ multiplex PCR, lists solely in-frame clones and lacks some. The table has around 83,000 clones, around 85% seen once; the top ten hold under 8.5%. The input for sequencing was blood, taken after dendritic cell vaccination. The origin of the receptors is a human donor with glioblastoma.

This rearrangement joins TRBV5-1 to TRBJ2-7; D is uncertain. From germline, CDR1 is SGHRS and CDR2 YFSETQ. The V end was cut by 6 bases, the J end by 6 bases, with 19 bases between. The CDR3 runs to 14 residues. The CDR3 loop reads CASTTEPFYGEQYF. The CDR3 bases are TGCGCCAGCACTACAGAACCTTTCTACGGCGAGCAGTACTTC.

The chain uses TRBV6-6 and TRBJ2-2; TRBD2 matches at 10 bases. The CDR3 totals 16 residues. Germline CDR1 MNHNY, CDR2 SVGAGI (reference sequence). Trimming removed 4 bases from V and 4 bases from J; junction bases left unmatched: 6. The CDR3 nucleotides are TGTGCCAGCAGTTCCCCTAGCGGGGGCGGCACCGGGGAGCTGTTTTTT. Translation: CASSSPSGGGTGELFF.

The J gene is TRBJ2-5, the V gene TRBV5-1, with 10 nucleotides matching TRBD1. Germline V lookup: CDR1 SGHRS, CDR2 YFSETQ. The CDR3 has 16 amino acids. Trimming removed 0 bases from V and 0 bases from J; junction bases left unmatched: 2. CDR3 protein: CASSLAGTGDQETQYF. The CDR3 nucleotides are TGCGCCAGCAGCTTGGCAGGGACAGGGGACCAAGAGACCCAGTACTTC. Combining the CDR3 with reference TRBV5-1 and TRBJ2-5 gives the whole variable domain KAGVTQTPRYLIKTRGQQVTLSCSPISGHRSVSWYQQTPGQGLQFLFEYFSETQRNKGNFPGRFSGRQFSNSRSEMNVSTLELGDSALYLCASSLAGTGDQETQYFGPGTRLLVL.

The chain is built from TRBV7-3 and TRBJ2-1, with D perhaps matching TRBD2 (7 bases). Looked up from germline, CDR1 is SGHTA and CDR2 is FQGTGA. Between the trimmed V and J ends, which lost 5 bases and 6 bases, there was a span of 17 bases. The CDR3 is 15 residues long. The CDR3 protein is CASSVTGGTLNEQFF. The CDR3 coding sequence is TGTGCCAGCAGCGTTACGGGGGGCACCCTCAATGAGCAGTTCTTC.

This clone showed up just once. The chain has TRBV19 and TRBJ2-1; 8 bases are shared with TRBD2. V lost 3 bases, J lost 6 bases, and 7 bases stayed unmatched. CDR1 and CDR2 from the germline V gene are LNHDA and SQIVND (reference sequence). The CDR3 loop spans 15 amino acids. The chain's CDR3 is CASSILAGGINEQFF. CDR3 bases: TGTGCCAGTAGTATCTTGGCGGGAGGTATCAATGAGCAGTTCTTC.

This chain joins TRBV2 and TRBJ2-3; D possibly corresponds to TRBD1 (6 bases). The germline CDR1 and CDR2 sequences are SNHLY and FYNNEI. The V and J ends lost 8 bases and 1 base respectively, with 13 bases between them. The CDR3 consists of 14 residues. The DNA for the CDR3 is TGTGCCAGCGATGGGGGCACCCGCACAGATACGCAGTATTTT. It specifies CASDGGTRTDTQYF. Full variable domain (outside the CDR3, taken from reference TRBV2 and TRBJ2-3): EPEVTQTPSHQVTQMGQEVILRCVPISNHLYFYWYRQILGQKVEFLVSFYNNEISEKSEIFDDQFSVERPDGSNFTLKIRSTKLEDSAMYFCASDGGTRTDTQYFGPGTRLTVL.

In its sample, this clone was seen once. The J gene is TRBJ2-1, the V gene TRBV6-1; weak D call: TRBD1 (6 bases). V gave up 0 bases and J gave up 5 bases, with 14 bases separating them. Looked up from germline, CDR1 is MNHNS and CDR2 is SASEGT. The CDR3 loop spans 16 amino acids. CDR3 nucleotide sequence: TGTGCCAGCAGTGAAGCAGGGGGTCATCGAAACAATGAGCAGTTCTTC. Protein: CASSEAGGHRNNEQFF.

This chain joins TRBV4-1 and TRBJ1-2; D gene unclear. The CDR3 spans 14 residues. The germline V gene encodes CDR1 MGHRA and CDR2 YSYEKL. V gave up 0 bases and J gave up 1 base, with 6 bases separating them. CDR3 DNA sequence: TGCGCCAGCAGCCAAGAAACAGATAACTATGGCTACACCTTC. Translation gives CASSQETDNYGYTF.